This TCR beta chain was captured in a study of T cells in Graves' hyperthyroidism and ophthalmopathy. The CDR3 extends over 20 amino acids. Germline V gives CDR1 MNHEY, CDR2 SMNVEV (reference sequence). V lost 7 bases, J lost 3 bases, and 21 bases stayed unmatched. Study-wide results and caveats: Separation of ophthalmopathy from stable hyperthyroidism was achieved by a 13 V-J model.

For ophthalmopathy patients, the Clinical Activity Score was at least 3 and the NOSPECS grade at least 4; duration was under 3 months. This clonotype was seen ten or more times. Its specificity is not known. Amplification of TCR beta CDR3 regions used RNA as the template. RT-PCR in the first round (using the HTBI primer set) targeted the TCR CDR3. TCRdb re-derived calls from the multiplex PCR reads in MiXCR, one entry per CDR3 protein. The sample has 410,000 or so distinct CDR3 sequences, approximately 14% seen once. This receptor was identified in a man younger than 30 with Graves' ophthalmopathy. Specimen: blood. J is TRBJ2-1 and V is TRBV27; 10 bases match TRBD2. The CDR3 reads CASNSILGLAVVGHYNEQFF. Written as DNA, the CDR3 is TGTGCCAGCAACTCAATCCTCGGACTAGCGGTCGTCGGGCACTACAATGAGCAGTTCTTC.